Presented here are 17 T cell receptor beta chains from one specimen sequenced in a study of blood T cell repertoires in COVID-19. Profiling relied on immunoSEQ multiplex PCR, and the TCRdb table lists in-frame clones only, not all of them. The table includes a few hundred thousand clones, around 90% detected once. The sequenced material came from peripheral blood. The receptors shown here come from a woman aged 45-59 years who had recovered from COVID-19.

Here the CDR3 reads CASSPGSSPVETQYF. The CDR3 bases are TGTGCCAGCAGTCCCGGCTCTAGCCCGGTCGAGACCCAGTACTTC. The V and J genes are TRBV7-3 and TRBJ2-5, with a possible D match to TRBD2 (5 bases). Germline V gene sequence: CDR1 SGHTA, CDR2 FQGTGA. There are 15 residues in the CDR3. Trimming shortened V by 6 bases and J by 5 bases, and 19 bases separated the two germline ends.

J is TRBJ2-7 and V is TRBV6-5, with D tentatively TRBD1 (6 bases). V was clipped by 8 bases and J by 0 bases, with 14 bases between them. Per germline, CDR1 MNHEY and CDR2 SVGAGI. The CDR3 is 14 amino acids. The CDR3 sequence is CASHPTGASYEQYF. The CDR3 DNA sequence: TGTGCCAGCCACCCGACAGGCGCCTCCTACGAGCAGTACTTC.

The rearrangement links TRBV7-8 to TRBJ2-7; the D gene is possibly TRBD1 (5 bases). Germline CDR1 reads SGHVS; CDR2 reads FQNEAQ. This CDR3 spans 15 amino acids. Trimming shortened V by 5 bases and J by 3 bases, and 17 bases separated the two germline ends. DNA of the CDR3: TGTGCCAGCAGCCCCAGGGTGGGGCCTAACTACGAGCAGTACTTC. It encodes CASSPRVGPNYEQYF.

The chain has TRBV28 and TRBJ2-7, with D uncertain. CDR1 and CDR2 (germline): MDHEN, SYDVKM. The CDR3 is made up of 12 amino acids. The germline V and J ends were trimmed by 3 bases and 1 base, with 4 bases remaining between them. The DNA of the CDR3 is TGTGCCAGCAGTTTCCTTTCCTACGAGCAGTACTTC. Its translation: CASSFLSYEQYF. The full variable domain, in which reference TRBV28 and TRBJ2-7 provide the parts outside the CDR3, is DVKVTQSSRYLVKRTGEKVFLECVQDMDHENMFWYRQDPGLGLRLIYFSYDVKMKEKGDIPEGYSVSREKKERFSLILESASTNQTSMYLCASSFLSYEQYFGPGTRLTVT.

V usage is TRBV6-2 or TRBV6-3 and J usage is TRBJ2-1, with 11 bases that match TRBD2. The V gene end was trimmed by 0 bases and the J gene end by 9 bases; junction bases not matched to a gene: 22. The CDR3 extends over 21 amino acids. CDR1 is MNHEY and CDR2 is SVGEGT in the germline V gene. CDR3 in amino acids: CASSYSNTRLAGGMIDREQFF. In nucleotides, the CDR3 is TGTGCCAGCAGTTACTCGAATACACGTCTAGCGGGGGGAATGATTGATCGTGAGCAGTTCTTC.

V and J are TRBV7-9 and TRBJ1-1; 9 bases are a match to TRBD1. CDR3 length: 15 residues. The V gene end was trimmed by 5 bases and the J gene end by 3 bases; junction bases not matched to a gene: 7. CDR1 SEHNR and CDR2 FQNEAQ come from the germline V gene (reference sequence). CDR3 nucleotide sequence: TGTGCCAGCAGCCCGGGACAGGGAGGGGACACTGAAGCTTTCTTT. Translated: CASSPGQGGDTEAFF.

This clone was detected only a few times. This chain links TRBV27 with TRBJ1-6, with D perhaps matching TRBD1 (5 bases). This CDR3 region has 16 residues. Trimming stripped 6 bases from V and 5 bases from J, with 17 bases between. Germline CDR1 MNHEY, CDR2 SMNVEV (reference sequence). In DNA form, the CDR3 reads TGTGCCAGCAGGGTAGGGGTCTCGGTTAATAATTCACCCCTCCACTTT. It is translated as CASRVGVSVNNSPLHF.

This clone was seen just once. The chain links TRBV7-3 to TRBJ2-3, with a weak D call TRBD2 (6 bases). This CDR3 comprises 14 residues. The V end lost 2 bases, the J end lost 1 base, and 7 bases lay between the germline ends. Looked up from germline, CDR1 is SGHTA and CDR2 is FQGTGA. The CDR3 here is CASSLAGRTDTQYF. The CDR3, as DNA: TGTGCCAGCAGCTTAGCGGGACGCACAGATACGCAGTATTTT. The entire variable domain, with the rest obtained from reference TRBV7-3 and TRBJ2-3, is as follows: GAGVSQTPSNKVTEKGKYVELRCDPISGHTALYWYRQSLGQGPEFLIYFQGTGAADDSGLPNDRFFAVRPEGSVSTLKIQRTERGDSAVYLCASSLAGRTDTQYFGPGTRLTVL.

The V gene is TRBV7-8, the J gene TRBJ2-3, with 13 bases fitting TRBD2. CDR1 and CDR2 (germline): SGHVS, FQNEAQ. V lost 4 bases, J lost 2 bases, and 6 bases stayed unmatched. This CDR3 comprises 17 residues. The CDR3 region has the DNA TGTGCCAGCAGCTCGATGGGACTAGCGGGGATCACAGATACGCAGTATTTT. It encodes CASSSMGLAGITDTQYF.

The genes are TRBV18 and TRBJ1-3; no firm D call. Germline V gives CDR1 KGHSH, CDR2 LQKENI. There are 14 residues in the CDR3. V was clipped by 4 bases and J by 0 bases, with 7 bases between them. CDR3 coding DNA: TGTGCCAGCTCACGGTCAGGCTCTGGAAACACCATATATTTT. It translates to CASSRSGSGNTIYF.

The chain employs TRBV18 and TRBJ1-1, with 8 bases matching TRBD1. The germline gives CDR1 KGHSH, CDR2 LQKENI. The CDR3 loop spans 15 amino acids. Germline trimming cut 4 bases from V and 5 bases from J; bases unmatched to any gene: 9. The CDR3 DNA sequence: TGTGCCAGCTCACACGCCCAGGGGGCAGGGACTGAAGCTTTCTTT. This encodes CASSHAQGAGTEAFF. Full variable domain (outside the CDR3, taken from reference TRBV18 and TRBJ1-1): NAGVMQNPRHLVRRRGQEARLRCSPMKGHSHVYWYRQLPEEGLKFMVYLQKENIIDESGMPKERFSAEFPKEGPSILRIQQVVRGDSAAYFCASSHAQGAGTEAFFGQGTRLTVV.

The gene calls are TRBV27 and TRBJ1-6, with 10 nucleotides matching TRBD1. CDR3 size: 12 residues. Germline CDR1 MNHEY, CDR2 SMNVEV (reference sequence). V was pared by 1 base and J by 16 bases, with 1 base of the junction left unmatched. CDR3 bases: TGTGCCAGCAGTTTATTGGGACAGGGGCTCCACTTT. It specifies CASSLLGQGLHF.

The genes are TRBV9 and TRBJ2-1, with TRBD2 identical over 13 bases. V lost 3 bases and J lost 7; bases outside the gene matches: 1. Per the germline V gene, CDR1 is SGDLS and CDR2 is YYNGEE. The CDR3 length is 14 residues. CDR3 in amino acids: CASSEGLAGNEQFF. In DNA form, the CDR3 reads TGTGCCAGCAGCGAGGGACTAGCGGGGAATGAGCAGTTCTTC.

This chain connects TRBV7-8 to TRBJ1-1, with a possible D match to TRBD1 (6 bases). Germline V gene data show CDR1 as SGHVS and CDR2 as FQNEAQ. V was cut by 3 bases and J by 3 bases, with 11 bases left in between. The CDR3 has 14 residues. CDR3 nucleotide sequence: TGTGCCAGCAGCTTCAGACAGGTTGACACTGAAGCTTTCTTT. Translation gives CASSFRQVDTEAFF.

The chain links TRBV27 to TRBJ2-7; D is perhaps TRBD2 (6 bases). CDR1 and CDR2 from the germline V gene are MNHEY and SMNVEV (reference sequence). The CDR3 has 10 amino acids. V lost 8 bases to trimming and J lost 8 bases, with 10 bases between them. CDR3 DNA sequence: TGTGCCAGCGGGACTCTCCAGCAGTACTTC. Translated, it gives CASGTLQQYF.

This chain links TRBV6-2 or TRBV6-3 with TRBJ1-5; perhaps TRBD1 as D (6 bases). Trimming removed 2 bases at V and 7 bases at J, with 12 bases between. Per germline, CDR1 MNHEY and CDR2 SVGEGT. This CDR3 is 14 amino acids long. The CDR3, as DNA: TGTGCCAGCAGTTACGGGGGGGCAAGGCAGCCCCAGCATTTT. It encodes CASSYGGARQPQHF.

In its sample, this clone was seen a few times. The chain uses TRBV6-5 and TRBJ1-4; D may be TRBD1 (5 bases). The CDR3 totals 13 residues. From germline, CDR1 is MNHEY and CDR2 SVGAGI. The V gene lost 4 bases and the J gene lost 8 bases, with 11 bases spanning the gap. Here the CDR3 reads CASSWGGDEKLFF. As DNA, the CDR3 is TGTGCCAGCAGTTGGGGGGGTGACGAAAAACTGTTTTTT.